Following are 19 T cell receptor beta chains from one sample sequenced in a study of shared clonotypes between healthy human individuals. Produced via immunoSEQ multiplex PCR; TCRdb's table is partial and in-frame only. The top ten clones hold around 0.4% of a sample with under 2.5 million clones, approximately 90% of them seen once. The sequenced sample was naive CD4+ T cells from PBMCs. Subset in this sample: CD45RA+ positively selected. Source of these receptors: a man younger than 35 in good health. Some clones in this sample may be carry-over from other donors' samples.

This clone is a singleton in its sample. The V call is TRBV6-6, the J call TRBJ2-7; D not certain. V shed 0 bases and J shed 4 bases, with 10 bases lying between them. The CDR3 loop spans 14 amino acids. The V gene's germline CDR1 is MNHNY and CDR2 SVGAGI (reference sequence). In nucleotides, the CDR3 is TGTGCCAGCAGTTACTCAGGCTTCCTATACGAGCAGTACTTC. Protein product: CASSYSGFLYEQYF.

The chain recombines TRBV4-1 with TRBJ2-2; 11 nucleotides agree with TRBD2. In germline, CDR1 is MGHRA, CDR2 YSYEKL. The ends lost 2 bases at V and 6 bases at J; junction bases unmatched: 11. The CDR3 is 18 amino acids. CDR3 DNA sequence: TGCGCCAGCAGCCAACATCCCCCTACTAGCGGGAGTCCCGGGGAGCTGTTTTTT. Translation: CASSQHPPTSGSPGELFF.

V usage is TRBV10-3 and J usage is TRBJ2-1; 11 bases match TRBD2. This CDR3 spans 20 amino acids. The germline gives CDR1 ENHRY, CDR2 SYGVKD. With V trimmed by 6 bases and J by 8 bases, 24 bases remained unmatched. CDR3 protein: CAIRSPPGLAVRRDGHEQFF. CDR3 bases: TGTGCCATCAGATCCCCGCCGGGACTAGCGGTTAGGAGGGATGGTCATGAGCAGTTCTTC.

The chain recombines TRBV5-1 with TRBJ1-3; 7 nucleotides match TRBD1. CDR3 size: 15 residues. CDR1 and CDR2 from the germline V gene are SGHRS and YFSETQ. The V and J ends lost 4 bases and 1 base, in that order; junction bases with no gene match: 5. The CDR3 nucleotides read TGCGCCAGCAGCCCCCAGGGGGTATCTGGAAACACCATATATTTT. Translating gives CASSPQGVSGNTIYF.

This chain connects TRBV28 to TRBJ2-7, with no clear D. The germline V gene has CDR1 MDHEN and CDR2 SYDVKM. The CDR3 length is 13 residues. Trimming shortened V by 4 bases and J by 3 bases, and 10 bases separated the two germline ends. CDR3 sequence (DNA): TGTGCCAGCAGTTCCGCTGACCTCTACGAGCAGTACTTC. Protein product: CASSSADLYEQYF.

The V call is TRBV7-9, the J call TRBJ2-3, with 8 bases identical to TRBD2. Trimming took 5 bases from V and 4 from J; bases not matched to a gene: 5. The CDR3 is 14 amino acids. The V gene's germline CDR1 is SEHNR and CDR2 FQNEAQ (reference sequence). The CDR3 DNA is TGTGCCAGCAGCCTCTTCGGGGGGGCAGATACGCAGTATTTT. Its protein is CASSLFGGADTQYF.

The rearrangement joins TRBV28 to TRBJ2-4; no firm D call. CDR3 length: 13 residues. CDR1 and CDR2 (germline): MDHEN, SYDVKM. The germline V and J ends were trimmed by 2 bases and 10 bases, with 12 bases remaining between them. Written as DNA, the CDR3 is TGTGCCAGCAGTTTAGCTGGTTTAAGGATTCAGTACTTC. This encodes CASSLAGLRIQYF.

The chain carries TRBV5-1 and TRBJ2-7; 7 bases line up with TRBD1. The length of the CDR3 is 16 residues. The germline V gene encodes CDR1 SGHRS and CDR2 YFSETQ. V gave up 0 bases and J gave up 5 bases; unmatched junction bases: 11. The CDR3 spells CASSLGTTGRSHEQYF. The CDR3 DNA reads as TGCGCCAGCAGCTTGGGGACGACAGGGAGAAGCCACGAGCAGTACTTC.

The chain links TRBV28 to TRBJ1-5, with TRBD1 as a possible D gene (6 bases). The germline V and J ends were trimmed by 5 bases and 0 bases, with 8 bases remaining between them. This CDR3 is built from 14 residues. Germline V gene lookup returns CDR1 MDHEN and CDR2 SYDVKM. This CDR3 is CASSRTVSNQPQHF. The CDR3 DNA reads TGTGCCAGCAGTAGGACAGTTAGCAATCAGCCCCAGCATTTT. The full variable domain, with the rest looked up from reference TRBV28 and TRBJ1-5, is DVKVTQSSRYLVKRTGEKVFLECVQDMDHENMFWYRQDPGLGLRLIYFSYDVKMKEKGDIPEGYSVSREKKERFSLILESASTNQTSMYLCASSRTVSNQPQHFGDGTRLSIL.

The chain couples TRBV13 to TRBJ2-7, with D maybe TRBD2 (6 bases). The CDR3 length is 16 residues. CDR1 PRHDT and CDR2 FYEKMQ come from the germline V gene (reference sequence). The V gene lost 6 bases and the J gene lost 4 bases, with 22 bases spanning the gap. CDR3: CASRLRSGGGAYEQYF. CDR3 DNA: TGTGCCAGCAGACTTCGCTCAGGCGGAGGGGCATACGAGCAGTACTTC.

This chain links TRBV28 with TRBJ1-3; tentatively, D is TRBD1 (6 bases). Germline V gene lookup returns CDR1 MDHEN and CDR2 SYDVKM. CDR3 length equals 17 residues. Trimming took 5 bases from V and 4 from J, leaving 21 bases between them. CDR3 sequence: CASSPSSGALGGNTIYF. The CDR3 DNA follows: TGTGCCAGCAGTCCCTCCTCAGGGGCCTTGGGGGGAAACACCATATATTTT. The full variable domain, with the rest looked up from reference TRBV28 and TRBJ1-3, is DVKVTQSSRYLVKRTGEKVFLECVQDMDHENMFWYRQDPGLGLRLIYFSYDVKMKEKGDIPEGYSVSREKKERFSLILESASTNQTSMYLCASSPSSGALGGNTIYFGEGSWLTVV.

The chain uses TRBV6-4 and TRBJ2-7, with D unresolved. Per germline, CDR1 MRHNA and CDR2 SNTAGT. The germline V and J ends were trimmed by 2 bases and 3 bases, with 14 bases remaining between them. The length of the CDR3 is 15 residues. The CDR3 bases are TGTGCCAGCAGTGACCCAGTTCTCCGGTTCTACGAGCAGTACTTC. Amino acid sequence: CASSDPVLRFYEQYF.

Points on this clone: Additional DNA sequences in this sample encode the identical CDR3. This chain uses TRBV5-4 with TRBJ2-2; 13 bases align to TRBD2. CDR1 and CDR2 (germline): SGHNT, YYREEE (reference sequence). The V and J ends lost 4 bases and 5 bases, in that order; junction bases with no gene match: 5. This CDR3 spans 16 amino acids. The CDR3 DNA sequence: TGTGCCAGCAGCCGACTAGCGGGAGGTGGTACCGGGGAGCTGTTTTTT. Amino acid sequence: CASSRLAGGGTGELFF.

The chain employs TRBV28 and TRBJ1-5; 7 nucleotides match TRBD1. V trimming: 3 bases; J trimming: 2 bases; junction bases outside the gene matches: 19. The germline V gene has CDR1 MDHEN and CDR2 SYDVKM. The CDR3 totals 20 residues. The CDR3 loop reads CASSFRTGTRIGLGNQPQHF. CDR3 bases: TGTGCCAGCAGTTTCAGGACAGGTACCCGAATTGGCTTGGGCAATCAGCCCCAGCATTTT.

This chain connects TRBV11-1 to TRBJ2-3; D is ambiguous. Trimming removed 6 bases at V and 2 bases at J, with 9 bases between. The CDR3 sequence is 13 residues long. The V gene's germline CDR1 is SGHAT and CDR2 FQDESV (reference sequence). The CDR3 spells CASSSQLTDTQYF. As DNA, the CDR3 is TGTGCCAGCAGTTCTCAGCTCACAGATACGCAGTATTTT.

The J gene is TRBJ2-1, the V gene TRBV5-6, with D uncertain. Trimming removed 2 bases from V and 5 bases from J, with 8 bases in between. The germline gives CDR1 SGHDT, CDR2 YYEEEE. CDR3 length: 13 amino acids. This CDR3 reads CASSFLLDNEQFF. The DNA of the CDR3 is TGTGCCAGCAGCTTCCTGTTGGACAATGAGCAGTTCTTC.

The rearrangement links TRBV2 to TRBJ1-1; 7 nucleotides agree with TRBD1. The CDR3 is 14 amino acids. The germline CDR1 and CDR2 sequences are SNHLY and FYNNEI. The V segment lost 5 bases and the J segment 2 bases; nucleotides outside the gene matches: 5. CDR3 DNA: TGTGCCAGCAGTCGACAGGGACAAAACACTGAAGCTTTCTTT. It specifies CASSRQGQNTEAFF.

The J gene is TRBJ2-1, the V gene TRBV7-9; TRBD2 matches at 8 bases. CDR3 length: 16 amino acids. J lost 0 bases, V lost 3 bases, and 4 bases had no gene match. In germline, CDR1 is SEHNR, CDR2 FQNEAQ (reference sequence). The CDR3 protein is CASSLLAGLSYNEQFF. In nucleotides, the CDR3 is TGTGCCAGCAGCTTGCTAGCGGGTCTCTCCTACAATGAGCAGTTCTTC. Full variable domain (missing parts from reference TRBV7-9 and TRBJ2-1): DTGVSQNPRHKITKRGQNVTFRCDPISEHNRLYWYRQTLGQGPEFLTYFQNEAQLEKSRLLSDRFSAERPKGSFSTLEIQRTEQGDSAMYLCASSLLAGLSYNEQFFGPGTRLTVL.

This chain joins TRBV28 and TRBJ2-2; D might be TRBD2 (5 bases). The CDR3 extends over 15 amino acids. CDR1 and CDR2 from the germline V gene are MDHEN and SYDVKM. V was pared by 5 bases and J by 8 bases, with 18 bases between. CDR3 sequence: CASSSLADEMGELFF. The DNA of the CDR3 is TGTGCCAGCAGTAGTCTAGCCGACGAGATGGGGGAGCTGTTTTTT.